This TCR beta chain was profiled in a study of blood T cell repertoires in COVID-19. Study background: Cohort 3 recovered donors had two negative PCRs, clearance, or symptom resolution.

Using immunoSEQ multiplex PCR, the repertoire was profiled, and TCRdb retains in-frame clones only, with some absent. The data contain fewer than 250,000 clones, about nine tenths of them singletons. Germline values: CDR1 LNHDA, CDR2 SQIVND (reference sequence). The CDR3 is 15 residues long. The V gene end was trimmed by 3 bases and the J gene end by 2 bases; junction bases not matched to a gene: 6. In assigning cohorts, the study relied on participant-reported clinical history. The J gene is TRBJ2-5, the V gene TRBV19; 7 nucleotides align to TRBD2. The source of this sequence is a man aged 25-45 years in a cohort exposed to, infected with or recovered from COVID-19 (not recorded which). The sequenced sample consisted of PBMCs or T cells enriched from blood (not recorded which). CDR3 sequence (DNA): TGTGCCAGTAGTATGGGAGGGATCCCACAAGAGACCCAGTACTTC. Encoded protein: CASSMGGIPQETQYF.